One sample yielded the 28 T cell receptor beta chains listed below, sequenced in a study of radiotherapy plus CTLA-4 blockade in lung cancer (dated by TCRdb to the late 2010s). Library preparation employed the immunoSEQ multiplex PCR assay. TCRdb limited this immuneACCESS table to in-frame rearrangements with V and J called. A share of clones is missing; checked studies link under half to unresolved V genes, and the rest is unexplained. The sample has over 75,000 clones on record, 80% to 90% of them singletons. The ten largest clones represent around 0.8% of the sample. Source: peripheral blood, taken from a patient treated with radiotherapy plus ipilimumab. The receptors shown here come from a human donor with non-small cell lung cancer who had stable disease on radiotherapy plus ipilimumab.

V and J are TRBV5-1 and TRBJ2-1; a weak D match, TRBD2 (6 bases). This CDR3 comprises 16 residues. The V end lost 0 bases, the J end lost 6 bases, and 16 bases lay between the germline ends. Germline CDR1 reads SGHRS; CDR2 reads YFSETQ. This CDR3 is CASSLVGGVGGNEQFF. The CDR3 DNA reads TGCGCCAGCAGCTTGGTTGGGGGAGTGGGAGGCAATGAGCAGTTCTTC.

This clone has just one count. The J gene is TRBJ2-5, the V gene TRBV23-1, with D unclear. TRBV23-1 is an ORF, and what it does is uncertain. Trimming stripped 9 bases from V and 4 bases from J, with 0 bases between. The CDR3 sequence is 8 residues long. This chain's CDR3 is CARETQYF. The CDR3 bases are TGCGCCAGAGAGACCCAGTACTTC.

This clone was observed a single time. The chain recombines TRBV6-1 with TRBJ1-4; the match to TRBD1 covers 7 bases. V was pared by 7 bases and J by 2 bases, with 7 bases of the junction left unmatched. The V gene's germline CDR1 is MNHNS and CDR2 SASEGT. The CDR3 has 15 amino acids. The CDR3 region has the DNA TGTGCCAGCAACCGGAGACAGGGCACTAATGAAAAACTGTTTTTT. Protein: CASNRRQGTNEKLFF.

The rearrangement links TRBV6-1 to TRBJ1-4; D call uncertain. With 6 bases removed from V and 0 bases from J, the gap between germline ends came to 2 bases. CDR1 MNHNS and CDR2 SASEGT come from the germline V gene. The CDR3 consists of 12 residues. The CDR3 DNA sequence: TGTGCCAGCAGGGCAACTAATGAAAAACTGTTTTTT. This codes for CASRATNEKLFF.

The rearrangement links TRBV27 to TRBJ1-2, with 8 nucleotides matching TRBD1. This CDR3 comprises 14 residues. Trimming removed 6 bases from V and 6 bases from J; junction bases left unmatched: 9. Germline V CDR1 and CDR2: MNHEY, SMNVEV (reference sequence). DNA of the CDR3: TGTGCCAGCAGCCGAGGGACAGGCTTGAATGGCTACACCTTC. Its protein is CASSRGTGLNGYTF.

J is TRBJ2-3 and V is TRBV19; D is uncertain. The CDR3 covers 12 residues. V was cut by 8 bases and J by 5 bases, with 11 bases left in between. CDR1 LNHDA and CDR2 SQIVND come from the germline V gene (reference sequence). CDR3 amino acids: CASGPPRDTQYF. CDR3 bases: TGTGCCAGTGGACCGCCGCGAGATACGCAGTATTTT.

This chain connects TRBV5-6 to TRBJ2-2; 10 bases agree with TRBD2. CDR3 length: 17 residues. Trimming at V came to 2 bases and at J to 4 bases, leaving 8 bases not matched to a gene. From germline, CDR1 is SGHDT and CDR2 YYEEEE. This CDR3 is CASSFRLAGTSTGELFF. CDR3 coding DNA: TGTGCCAGCAGCTTCCGACTAGCGGGCACGAGCACCGGGGAGCTGTTTTTT.

V and J are TRBV9 and TRBJ2-1, with 10 positions matching TRBD1. This CDR3 has 14 amino acids. The J segment lost 9 bases and the V segment lost 4 bases, leaving 7 bases of the junction unmatched. From germline, CDR1 is SGDLS and CDR2 YYNGEE. Here the CDR3 DNA reads TGTGCCAGCAGCCCGGGACAGGGGTACGGTGAGCAGTTCTTC. The encoded protein is CASSPGQGYGEQFF.

This clone was recorded once. The V call is TRBV6-4, the J call TRBJ1-1; TRBD1 is a possible D gene (5 bases). The CDR3 totals 15 residues. Germline V gene data show CDR1 as MRHNA and CDR2 as SNTAGT. The V end was cut by 0 bases, the J end by 4 bases, with 12 bases between. The DNA of the CDR3 is TGTGCCAGCAGTGACTCGACTGTGAGGGGCACTGAAGCTTTCTTT. Protein: CASSDSTVRGTEAFF.

This clone appeared a single time. The chain links TRBV4-1 to TRBJ1-6; 8 nucleotides agree with TRBD1. Germline CDR1 is MGHRA and CDR2 is YSYEKL. V trimming: 4 bases; J trimming: 3 bases; junction bases outside the gene matches: 5. This CDR3 is 16 amino acids long. The DNA for the CDR3 is TGCGCCAGCAGCCCCAGGACAGGGATCTATAATTCACCCCTCCACTTT. It translates to CASSPRTGIYNSPLHF.

This clone was seen only once. V gene TRBV13 combines with J gene TRBJ1-2; D gene uncertain. The CDR3 covers 15 residues. Trimming left V 5 bases short and J 0 bases short, with 13 bases between. The germline CDR1 and CDR2 sequences are PRHDT and FYEKMQ (reference sequence). CDR3 bases: TGTGCCAGCAGCACCTCCTATGGGCCTAACTATGGCTACACCTTC. Protein sequence: CASSTSYGPNYGYTF.

This clone appeared a single time. The J gene is TRBJ1-4, the V gene TRBV5-6; D possibly corresponds to TRBD1 (6 bases). V was cut by 0 bases and J by 4 bases, with 13 bases left in between. This CDR3 comprises 16 residues. CDR1 and CDR2 from the germline V gene are SGHDT and YYEEEE. In nucleotides, the CDR3 is TGTGCCAGCAGCTTGGCCGGGGGCTTTGGTAATGAAAAACTGTTTTTT. Translating it yields CASSLAGGFGNEKLFF.

This chain connects TRBV28 to TRBJ1-2; D not certain. This CDR3 contains 11 residues. Germline assignment: CDR1 MDHEN and CDR2 SYDVKM. The V and J ends lost 6 bases and 6 bases respectively, with 8 bases between them. CDR3 sequence reads: CASRGSNGYTF. The CDR3 DNA reads TGTGCCAGCAGGGGGAGTAATGGCTACACCTTC.

The chain combines TRBV10-3 with TRBJ2-5, with D possibly being TRBD1 (7 bases). The J call may be in error: the DNA end matches TRBJ2-7 better. Germline lookup yields CDR1 ENHRY and CDR2 SYGVKD. This CDR3 comprises 12 residues. The CDR3 is CATSDREDEQYF. Written as DNA, the CDR3 is TGTGCCACCTCTGACAGGGAGGACGAGCAGTACTTC.

V gene TRBV28 combines with J gene TRBJ2-7; D is undetermined. Germline loops: CDR1 MDHEN, CDR2 SYDVKM. Trimming stripped 6 bases from V and 7 bases from J, with 13 bases between. The CDR3 has 12 residues. In DNA form, the CDR3 reads TGTGCCAGCAGCCCATTGCTGGGGGAGCAGTACTTC. As protein: CASSPLLGEQYF.

With respect to this clone: Germline is not matched at one junction end, which may reflect a read error. The CDR3 DNA follows: TGCAGCGTTGAAGGGGCAGCCCAAGGGACCCAGTACTTC. Translating it yields CSVEGAAQGTQYF. The gene calls are TRBV29-1 and TRBJ2-5; D is uncertain. The V gene's germline CDR1 is SQVTM and CDR2 ANQGSEA. The CDR3 extends over 13 amino acids. Combining the CDR3 with reference TRBV29-1 and TRBJ2-5 gives the whole variable domain SAVISQKPSRDICQRGTSLTIQCQVDSQVTMMFWYRQQPGQSLTLIATANQGSEATYESGFVIDKFPISRPNLTFSTLTVSNMSPEDSSIYLCSVEGAAQGTQYFGPGTRLLVL.

The chain employs TRBV27 and TRBJ2-3, with 7 nucleotides matching TRBD2. V lost 6 bases and J lost 4; bases outside the gene matches: 10. This CDR3 contains 15 residues. Per germline, CDR1 MNHEY and CDR2 SMNVEV (reference sequence). The DNA for the CDR3 is TGTGCCAGCAGCCCTCGGGACTACGGGGCAGATACGCAGTATTTT. Amino acid sequence: CASSPRDYGADTQYF.

The chain has TRBV19 and TRBJ1-2; D is uncertain. Germline CDR1 reads LNHDA; CDR2 reads SQIVND (reference sequence). This CDR3 has 14 residues. Trimming left V 7 bases short and J 7 bases short, with 19 bases between. Here the CDR3 DNA reads TGTGCCAGTACCGCCGACCCCAGGTTTTTTGGCTACACCTTC. Encoded protein: CASTADPRFFGYTF. The full variable domain, with the rest looked up from reference TRBV19 and TRBJ1-2, is DGGITQSPKYLFRKEGQNVTLSCEQNLNHDAMYWYRQDPGQGLRLIYYSQIVNDFQKGDIAEGYSVSREKKESFPLTVTSAQKNPTAFYLCASTADPRFFGYTFGSGTRLTVV.

This clone was recorded a few times. The chain has TRBV6-5 and TRBJ2-3; no definite D call. The CDR3 contains 15 residues. The germline V and J ends were trimmed by 4 bases and 6 bases, with 17 bases remaining between them. CDR1 MNHEY and CDR2 SVGAGI come from the germline V gene. CDR3 sequence (DNA): TGTGCCAGCAGTTCCGGGCAAACCTCACGGGATACGCAGTATTTT. This sequence encodes CASSSGQTSRDTQYF.

V usage is TRBV5-1 and J usage is TRBJ2-2, with 14 bases fitting TRBD2. Unmatched junction bases numbered 11, after V lost 3 bases and J lost 4 bases. The germline V gene encodes CDR1 SGHRS and CDR2 YFSETQ. This CDR3 contains 19 residues. The CDR3 DNA reads as TGCGCCAGCAGCTCCCCCGGGACTAGCGGGAGTTTGGGCACCGGGGAGCTGTTTTTT. Its protein is CASSSPGTSGSLGTGELFF.

This chain joins TRBV9 and TRBJ2-1; possibly TRBD2 for D (6 bases). The CDR3 contains 14 residues. Per the germline V gene, CDR1 is SGDLS and CDR2 is YYNGEE. Trimming removed 5 bases from V and 6 bases from J, with 15 bases in between. The CDR3 loop is CASSARVGGNEQFF. The CDR3 DNA follows: TGTGCCAGCAGTGCTAGGGTGGGAGGCAATGAGCAGTTCTTC.

The chain has TRBV5-1 and TRBJ1-2, with 12 bases lining up with TRBD1. Looked up from germline, CDR1 is SGHRS and CDR2 is YFSETQ. V lost 0 bases, J lost 7 bases, and 4 bases stayed unmatched. The CDR3 is 15 amino acids. Here the CDR3 reads CASSLAGQGARGYTF. DNA of the CDR3: TGCGCCAGCAGCTTGGCGGGACAGGGGGCTCGTGGCTACACCTTC.

This clone occurred a few times. The chain joins TRBV7-3 to TRBJ2-7; 8 bases match TRBD1. Unmatched junction bases numbered 6, after V lost 5 bases and J lost 3 bases. The CDR3 consists of 14 residues. CDR1 SGHTA and CDR2 FQGTGA come from the germline V gene. The CDR3 sequence: CASSRTGTGYEQYF. The CDR3 bases are TGTGCCAGCAGCCGAACGGGGACAGGCTACGAGCAGTACTTC.

The rearrangement joins TRBV6-5 to TRBJ2-3; D assignment may be TRBD1 or TRBD2 (5 bases each). Deletions cut 6 bases from V and 4 bases from J, with 17 bases between. There are 15 residues in the CDR3. Germline V gene data show CDR1 as MNHEY and CDR2 as SVGAGI. CDR3 coding DNA: TGTGCCAGCAGCCATACTCGGGGCAGGGCAGATACGCAGTATTTT. It encodes CASSHTRGRADTQYF.

This rearrangement joins TRBV7-8 to TRBJ1-2; D is perhaps TRBD1 (5 bases). CDR1 SGHVS and CDR2 FQNEAQ come from the germline V gene. V was trimmed by 5 bases and J by 7 bases, leaving 23 bases between them. The CDR3 runs 16 residues. The CDR3 loop reads CASSTDQGPTFFGYTF. In DNA, the CDR3 is TGTGCCAGCAGCACAGACCAGGGCCCCACGTTCTTTGGCTACACCTTC. The variable domain in full, completed from reference TRBV7-8 and TRBJ1-2, reads GAGVSQSPRYKVAKRGQDVALRCDPISGHVSLFWYQQALGQGPEFLTYFQNEAQLDKSGLPSDRFFAERPEGSVSTLKIQRTQQEDSAVYLCASSTDQGPTFFGYTFGSGTRLTVV.

This rearrangement joins TRBV6-5 to TRBJ1-5; 7 bases match TRBD1. The CDR3 is 15 amino acids. CDR1 is MNHEY and CDR2 is SVGAGI in the germline V gene. V trimming: 5 bases; J trimming: 5 bases; junction bases outside the gene matches: 9. In DNA, the CDR3 is TGTGCCAGCAGTAGAGACGCAGGGGGGGATCAGCCCCAGCATTTT. Its translation is CASSRDAGGDQPQHF.

CDR3 protein: CAARRPRELFF. In DNA form, the CDR3 reads TGTGCCGCAAGACGTCCCAGGGAGCTGTTTTTT. The chain combines TRBV9 with TRBJ2-2; D unresolved. V lost 10 bases and J 9 bases, leaving 13 bases between the germline ends. The CDR3 extends over 11 amino acids. Germline CDR1 SGDLS, CDR2 YYNGEE.

The chain employs TRBV9 and TRBJ2-7; unclear D gene. Germline CDR1 reads SGDLS; CDR2 reads YYNGEE. The CDR3 is 14 residues long. V lost 1 base to trimming and J lost 2 bases, with 10 bases between them. The CDR3 loop is CASSVTGGTYEQYF. The DNA for the CDR3 is TGTGCCAGCAGCGTAACCGGCGGTACCTACGAGCAGTACTTC. Combining the CDR3 with reference TRBV9 and TRBJ2-7 gives the whole variable domain DSGVTQTPKHLITATGQRVTLRCSPRSGDLSVYWYQQSLDQGLQFLIQYYNGEERAKGNILERFSAQQFPDLHSELNLSSLELGDSALYFCASSVTGGTYEQYFGPGTRLTVT.